A selection of T cell receptor beta chains follows, all from one sample in a study of breast tumors, draining lymph nodes, adjacent tissues. TCRdb ran MiXCR on the multiplex PCR reads and lists one entry per CDR3 protein. Seen here are around 250,000 distinct CDR3 sequences, under 40% observed once, and the top ten hold approximately 4%. Sequenced sample: axillary lymph node tissue. The receptors originated from a female donor with breast cancer. Some clones in this sample may be carry-over from other donors' samples. Each CDR3 is given with its conserved first and last residue. Fields, in order: clone size, V gene, J gene, D gene, CDR3 protein, CDR3 DNA. A D gene is named only where the DNA matches it firmly. Not every row has a clone size; where given, it reads once, few, many or a size class.

size: .; V: TRBV6-2/TRBV6-3; J: TRBJ1-3; D: .; CDR3: CATCHRRIGNTIYF; DNA: TGTGCCACCTGCCACAGAAGGATTGGAAACACCATATATTTT
size: many; V: TRBV10-3; J: TRBJ2-1; D: TRBD2; CDR3: CAISEEVGGTSTGGEQFF; DNA: TGTGCCATCAGTGAGGAGGTAGGCGGGACTAGCACTGGGGGTGAGCAGTTCTTC
size: many; V: TRBV20-1; J: TRBJ1-2; D: TRBD1; CDR3: CSARDRDRSGGYTF; DNA: TGCAGTGCTAGAGACCGGGACAGAAGTGGTGGCTACACCTTC
size: many; V: TRBV25-1; J: TRBJ2-3; D: TRBD2; CDR3: CASSAGLGTDTQYF; DNA: TGTGCCAGCAGTGCGGGACTAGGCACAGATACGCAGTATTTT
size: many; V: TRBV20-1; J: TRBJ2-7; D: .; CDR3: CSARDYTESSYEQYF; DNA: TGCAGTGCTAGAGATTACACGGAGAGCTCCTACGAGCAGTACTTC
size: many; V: TRBV7-6; J: TRBJ1-6; D: .; CDR3: CASSQFENSPLHF; DNA: TGTGCCAGCAGCCAATTTGAAAATTCACCCCTCCACTTT
size: many; V: TRBV12-3/TRBV12-4; J: TRBJ2-7; D: TRBD2; CDR3: CASSLRTSGIYEQYF; DNA: TGTGCCAGCAGTTTGCGGACTAGCGGGATCTACGAGCAGTACTTC
size: many; V: TRBV9; J: TRBJ2-7; D: .; CDR3: CASSPSYRTVISYEQYF; DNA: TGTGCCAGCAGCCCTTCGTATCGGACAGTTATCTCCTACGAGCAGTACTTC
size: .; V: TRBV19; J: TRBJ1-1; D: TRBD1; CDR3: CASSAPGQRNTEAFF; DNA: TGTGCCAGTAGTGCCCCGGGACAGAGGAACACTGAAGCTTTCTTT
size: many; V: TRBV5-6; J: TRBJ2-7; D: .; CDR3: CASSLDGGRVGLSYEQYF; DNA: TGTGCCAGCAGCTTGGACGGCGGCCGAGTGGGCCTCTCCTACGAGCAGTACTTC
size: many; V: TRBV7-3; J: TRBJ1-2; D: .; CDR3: CASSYGSGNSGYTF; DNA: TGTGCCAGCAGCTACGGCTCAGGGAATAGTGGCTACACCTTC
size: few; V: TRBV7-9; J: TRBJ1-1; D: .; CDR3: CASRVTVRGEAFF; DNA: TGTGCCAGCAGGGTGACAGTCCGGGGTGAAGCTTTCTTT
size: .; V: TRBV14; J: TRBJ2-6; D: TRBD1; CDR3: CASSLGDRVTGAHVLTF; DNA: TGTGCCAGCAGCCTAGGGGACAGGGTTACTGGGGCCCACGTCCTGACTTTC
size: many; V: TRBV7-3; J: TRBJ2-1; D: TRBD2; CDR3: CASSAYSGGANEQFF; DNA: TGTGCCAGCAGCGCATACAGCGGGGGGGCGAATGAGCAGTTCTTC
size: .; V: TRBV5-4; J: TRBJ2-2; D: TRBD1; CDR3: CASSSGQGSGELFF; DNA: TGTGCCAGCAGCTCCGGACAGGGCTCCGGGGAGCTGTTTTTT
size: .; V: TRBV9; J: TRBJ2-3; D: TRBD2; CDR3: CASSSLGGETDTQYF; DNA: TGTGCCAGCAGTAGTCTGGGGGGGGAGACAGATACGCAGTATTTT